This TCR beta chain was retrieved from a study of post-analysis software for immune sequencing data. About the study: Relapsing-remitting, secondary progressive and progressive-relapsing forms made up the multiple sclerosis disease courses. Study results and limitations: Clustering by F measure revealed strong co-clustering among samples prepared together in one batch. In patients, TRBV5-6, TRBV5-1 and TRBV20-1 belonged to roughly five TRBV segments found more frequently than in controls. Compared with controls, patients showed significantly lower normalized Chao1 diversity.

Included in the TCR beta cDNA libraries were unique molecular identifiers. Out of roughly 0.85 to 11 million T cells, 450,000 to 600,000 cDNA molecules were generated. TCRdb re-called the PCR reads through MiXCR, storing one row per CDR3 protein. The sample has about 460,000 distinct CDR3 sequences, under 55% seen once. Trimming cost V 0 bases and J 0 bases, with 4 bases left between them. Germline CDR1 reads SGHRS; CDR2 reads YFSETQ. The CDR3 contains 15 residues. This clonotype was counted many times. Its antigen is as yet unknown. The sample was blood. The TCR originated in a girl aged 5 to 17 with multiple sclerosis. The rearrangement uses TRBV5-1 and TRBJ2-6, with D hard to call. Here the CDR3 DNA reads TGCGCCAGCAGCTTGGCGGGCTCTGGGGCCAACGTCCTGACTTTC. Translation: CASSLAGSGANVLTF.